A single sample is the source of the 23 T cell receptor beta chains below, sequenced in a study of T cells in localized non-small cell lung cancer. TCRdb keeps only in-frame clones here, not all; method: immunoSEQ multiplex PCR. The sample records tens of thousands of clones, roughly 89% being singletons. The source was peripheral blood, collected before any cancer treatment. These receptor sequences come from a man aged 35-75 years with stage I squamous cell lung carcinoma.

This chain joins TRBV7-2 and TRBJ1-2, with 8 positions matching TRBD1. V lost 5 bases, J lost 0 bases, and 8 bases stayed unmatched. Germline V lookup: CDR1 SGHTA, CDR2 FQGNSA. The CDR3 is 16 residues long. In DNA form, the CDR3 reads TGTGCCAGCAGCATCGACAGGGGAATGTCTAACTATGGCTACACCTTC. Amino acid sequence: CASSIDRGMSNYGYTF. Full variable domain (rest looked up from reference TRBV7-2 and TRBJ1-2): GAGVSQSPSNKVTEKGKDVELRCDPISGHTALYWYRQSLGQGLEFLIYFQGNSAPDKSGLPSDRFSAERTGGSVSTLTIQRTQQEDSAVYLCASSIDRGMSNYGYTFGSGTRLTVV.

The chain uses TRBV7-9 and TRBJ2-3; D is perhaps TRBD2 (5 bases). Trimming shortened V by 8 bases and J by 2 bases, and 14 bases separated the two germline ends. CDR1 and CDR2 (germline): SEHNR, FQNEAQ (reference sequence). The CDR3 contains 14 residues. The CDR3 reads CASGPTGNTDTQYF. CDR3 coding DNA: TGTGCCAGCGGCCCTACGGGGAACACAGATACGCAGTATTTT.

This rearrangement joins TRBV6-5 to TRBJ2-3; 8 bases align to TRBD2. Germline loops: CDR1 MNHEY, CDR2 SVGAGI. The CDR3 covers 15 residues. V lost 5 bases to trimming and J lost 3 bases; unmatched junction nucleotides: 7. The chain's CDR3 is CASSISRGGTDTQYF. In DNA, the CDR3 is TGTGCCAGCAGTATCTCCCGGGGGGGTACAGATACGCAGTATTTT.

The chain combines TRBV28 with TRBJ1-2; TRBD1 might be the D (5 bases). The germline CDR1 and CDR2 sequences are MDHEN and SYDVKM. The CDR3 is 14 residues long. Trimming stripped 2 bases from V and 4 bases from J, with 11 bases between. In DNA, the CDR3 is TGTGCCAGCAGTTTAGTTCAGGGAACCTATGGCTACACCTTC. Protein product: CASSLVQGTYGYTF.

In its sample, this clone was seen once. The chain carries TRBV7-9 and TRBJ2-1, with a possible D match to TRBD2 (5 bases). Looked up from germline, CDR1 is SEHNR and CDR2 is FQNEAQ (reference sequence). The V end was cut by 1 base, the J end by 5 bases, with 9 bases between. This CDR3 spans 14 amino acids. Here the CDR3 reads CASSLEGSHNEQFF. CDR3 nucleotides: TGTGCCAGCAGCTTAGAAGGGAGCCACAATGAGCAGTTCTTC. The entire variable domain, with the rest obtained from reference TRBV7-9 and TRBJ2-1, is as follows: DTGVSQNPRHKITKRGQNVTFRCDPISEHNRLYWYRQTLGQGPEFLTYFQNEAQLEKSRLLSDRFSAERPKGSFSTLEIQRTEQGDSAMYLCASSLEGSHNEQFFGPGTRLTVL.

The rearrangement links TRBV10-3 to TRBJ2-3, with 11 bases fitting TRBD2. Germline assignment: CDR1 ENHRY and CDR2 SYGVKD. This CDR3 has 17 amino acids. The trim removed 0 bases at V and 10 bases at J, leaving 12 bases unmatched. The CDR3 loop is CAISESKTSGKAVAQYF. CDR3 nucleotide sequence: TGTGCCATCAGTGAGTCGAAGACTAGCGGGAAAGCTGTTGCGCAGTATTTT.

The gene calls are TRBV19 and TRBJ1-5, with D perhaps TRBD1 (5 bases). The CDR3 is made up of 13 amino acids. Trimming left V 6 bases short and J 5 bases short, with 11 bases between. Germline V CDR1 and CDR2: LNHDA, SQIVND (reference sequence). The chain's CDR3 is CASRGDAYQPQHF. CDR3 nucleotides: TGTGCCAGTAGAGGGGACGCCTATCAGCCCCAGCATTTT.

The gene calls are TRBV9 and TRBJ2-3; 9 bases match TRBD2. CDR3 size: 18 residues. Trimming at V came to 0 bases and at J to 3 bases, leaving 11 bases not matched to a gene. Germline-derived CDR1 and CDR2 are SGDLS and YYNGEE. The CDR3 nucleotides are TGTGCCAGCAGCGTAGGTGGCGGGAGGGCCCTCTTAACAGATACGCAGTATTTT. Translation gives CASSVGGGRALLTDTQYF.

This clone was counted only a few times. V usage is TRBV11-2 and J usage is TRBJ1-1; D unresolved. The V end was cut by 4 bases, the J end by 0 bases, with 9 bases between. Looked up from germline, CDR1 is SGHAT and CDR2 is FQNNGV. The CDR3 is 14 amino acids. The CDR3 bases are TGTGCCAGCAGCTCGGTCCGGTTGAACACTGAAGCTTTCTTT. It specifies CASSSVRLNTEAFF.

J is TRBJ2-3 and V is TRBV5-1, with 7 bases that match TRBD2. The junction had 10 bases not matched to a gene; V was cut back by 7 bases and J by 2 bases. Germline values: CDR1 SGHRS, CDR2 YFSETQ. There are 15 residues in the CDR3. The CDR3 loop reads CASRGEPVSTDTQYF. CDR3 in DNA: TGCGCCAGCCGGGGGGAACCCGTATCCACAGATACGCAGTATTTT.

The V call is TRBV11-3, the J call TRBJ2-1; TRBD1 matches at 7 bases. Trimming removed 2 bases from V and 2 bases from J; junction bases left unmatched: 6. This CDR3 region has 16 residues. The germline gives CDR1 SGHNT, CDR2 YENEEA. Here the CDR3 DNA reads TGTGCCAGCAGCTTAAAGGGGGCGATACCCTACAATGAGCAGTTCTTC. It translates to CASSLKGAIPYNEQFF. The full variable domain, with the rest looked up from reference TRBV11-3 and TRBJ2-1, is EAGVVQSPRYKIIEKKQPVAFWCNPISGHNTLYWYLQNLGQGPELLIRYENEEAVDDSQLPKDRFSAERLKGVDSTLKIQPAELGDSAVYLCASSLKGAIPYNEQFFGPGTRLTVL.

The rearrangement links TRBV7-3 to TRBJ2-5; tentatively, D is TRBD2 (7 bases). The CDR3 has 16 amino acids. The V and J ends lost 5 bases and 0 bases respectively, with 16 bases between them. Germline V gene data show CDR1 as SGHTA and CDR2 as FQGTGA. The CDR3 sequence is CASSPRGGRYQETQYF. The CDR3 DNA reads as TGTGCCAGCAGCCCTAGGGGGGGAAGGTACCAAGAGACCCAGTACTTC.

DNA of the CDR3: TGTGCCAGCAGCTCGGGACTAGCGGAACACACAGATACGCAGTATTTT. Its translation: CASSSGLAEHTDTQYF. V and J are TRBV5-4 and TRBJ2-3; 11 bases agree with TRBD2. Per the germline V gene, CDR1 is SGHNT and CDR2 is YYREEE (reference sequence). The CDR3 totals 16 residues. J was trimmed by 2 bases and V by 3 bases; bases with no gene match: 5.

V gene TRBV9 combines with J gene TRBJ1-1, with unresolved D. V was trimmed by 0 bases and J by 4 bases, leaving 16 bases between them. CDR3 length: 16 residues. Looked up from germline, CDR1 is SGDLS and CDR2 is YYNGEE. The DNA for the CDR3 is TGTGCCAGCAGCGTAGAGTCCACCCTTACGGCCACTGAAGCTTTCTTT. It specifies CASSVESTLTATEAFF.

The gene calls are TRBV5-1 and TRBJ2-5, with D hard to call. This CDR3 has 14 amino acids. Trimming stripped 0 bases from V and 4 bases from J, with 10 bases between. CDR1 and CDR2 from the germline V gene are SGHRS and YFSETQ. As DNA, the CDR3 is TGCGCCAGCAGCTTGGAGACCGGGCTAGAGACCCAGTACTTC. Translating it yields CASSLETGLETQYF.

This clone has just one count. One end of the junction does not line up with germline, which may come from a read error. The same CDR3 is also encoded by other DNA sequences in this sample. V and J are TRBV5-1 and TRBJ1-2; 8 bases map to TRBD1. Germline CDR1 is SGHRS and CDR2 is YFSETQ. This CDR3 contains 14 residues. The CDR3 bases are TGCGCCAGCAGCTTGGGGACAGGGCACTATGGCTATACCTTC. This sequence encodes CASSLGTGHYGYTF.

The chain uses TRBV11-1 and TRBJ2-7; TRBD2 matches 14 bases. This CDR3 has 15 residues. The germline V gene has CDR1 SGHAT and CDR2 FQDESV (reference sequence). V dropped 4 bases and J dropped 3; count of bases not matched to a gene: 2. CDR3 loop: CASSWTSGGNYEQYF. The CDR3 DNA reads as TGTGCCAGCAGCTGGACTAGCGGGGGGAACTACGAGCAGTACTTC.

The chain recombines TRBV15 with TRBJ1-3; D gene ambiguous. Germline CDR1 LNHNV, CDR2 YYDKDF (reference sequence). The V and J ends lost 0 bases and 0 bases respectively, with 12 bases between them. This CDR3 spans 17 amino acids. The CDR3 here is CATSREGGLSSGNTIYF. Written as DNA, the CDR3 is TGTGCCACCAGCAGAGAGGGCGGGTTGAGCTCTGGAAACACCATATATTTT.

The chain joins TRBV28 to TRBJ1-1, with D unresolved. With 6 bases removed from V and 4 bases from J, the gap between germline ends came to 12 bases. The CDR3 extends over 13 amino acids. The germline gives CDR1 MDHEN, CDR2 SYDVKM. CDR3 region: CASRPYGFTEAFF. The DNA of the CDR3 is TGTGCCAGCAGACCTTACGGATTCACTGAAGCTTTCTTT.

V gene TRBV9 combines with J gene TRBJ1-4, with D maybe TRBD1 (5 bases). CDR1 SGDLS and CDR2 YYNGEE come from the germline V gene. There are 18 residues in the CDR3. V shed 2 bases and J shed 8 bases, with 25 bases lying between them. CDR3 sequence reads: CASSVQSGTKHNLEKLFF. The CDR3 DNA is TGTGCCAGCAGCGTCCAATCCGGGACTAAACATAACTTAGAAAAACTGTTTTTT.

This clone was observed a single time. CDR3 sequence reads: CASSPPHRTEAFF. CDR3 bases: TGTGCCAGCAGTCCCCCCCATCGCACTGAAGCTTTCTTT. The gene calls are TRBV6-5 and TRBJ1-1, with D hard to call. Germline-derived CDR1 and CDR2 are MNHEY and SVGAGI. CDR3 length: 13 amino acids. The ends were cut back, 5 bases at V and 4 bases at J, with 11 bases in the middle.

This chain links TRBV6-1 with TRBJ1-5; weak D call: TRBD1 (5 bases). This CDR3 has 14 residues. V was clipped by 0 bases and J by 11 bases, with 14 bases between them. Germline V gene data show CDR1 as MNHNS and CDR2 as SASEGT. CDR3: CASSEADRVGAQHF. CDR3 DNA: TGTGCCAGCAGTGAAGCCGACCGAGTGGGGGCCCAGCATTTT.

This chain links TRBV7-6 with TRBJ2-3; 12 bases agree with TRBD2. V lost 5 bases and J lost 2; bases outside the gene matches: 2. This CDR3 is 15 amino acids long. From germline, CDR1 is SGHVS and CDR2 FNYEAQ. DNA of the CDR3: TGTGCCAGCAGCGGACTAGCGGGATTCACAGATACGCAGTATTTT. It codes for CASSGLAGFTDTQYF.